This TCR beta chain originates from a study of cytomegalovirus exposure and HLA in healthy donors. Study results and caveats: The only immune exposure information that was available was CMV serostatus. It was confirmed in vitro that three of the CMV-associated chains were specific for CMV antigens. TCR beta chains associated with HLA were, in a later analysis, more clonally expanded than equally common others.

V trimming: 5 bases; J trimming: 4 bases; junction bases outside the gene matches: 16. Germline V lookup: CDR1 MDHEN, CDR2 SYDVKM. This CDR3 is built from 17 residues. Concerning this clone: What it binds is unknown.

PCR primers comprised 60 Vbeta and 13 Jbeta primers. Here immunoSEQ multiplex PCR was the method, and the copy in TCRdb shows in-frame clones only, minus some. The data contain fewer than 150,000 clones, 80% of them singletons. Those who donated were healthy bone marrow donors. Sequenced: PBMCs. The chain has TRBV28 and TRBJ2-5; 7 positions match TRBD2. The TCR comes from a middle-aged man in good health and CMV-seronegative. The CDR3 reads CASSPLLEGREGETQYF. The DNA for the CDR3 is TGTGCCAGCAGTCCTCTCCTCGAGGGCAGGGAGGGAGAGACCCAGTACTTC.